The rows below give T cell receptor beta chains drawn from one sample of a study of T cells in tuberculosis. The repertoire was sequenced with immunoSEQ multiplex PCR; TCRdb's copy has only in-frame clones and lacks some. Of under 50,000 clones listed, roughly 96% are singletons. Input material: PBMCs. These receptors all stem from a donor between 10 and 29 years old with latent tuberculosis or without tuberculosis infection. Both conserved end residues are part of each CDR3. D genes are given only for firm matches. Some rows have no size entry. The others give once, few or many, or a class for an expanded clone.

V gene	clone size	J gene	D gene	CDR3 protein
TRBV6-5	-	TRBJ1-1	TRBD1	CASSRQGGGTEAFF
TRBV9	-	TRBJ1-2	TRBD1	CASSVETGASYGYTF
TRBV7-9	-	TRBJ2-6	TRBD1	CASTPGQLAGANVLTF
TRBV5-1	-	TRBJ1-3	TRBD1	CASSLGQGARGSSGNTIYF
TRBV13	-	TRBJ2-7	TRBD1	CASSSHGTGSYEQYF
TRBV6-5	-	TRBJ1-6	TRBD1	CASGTTGAINSPLHF
TRBV25-1	-	TRBJ1-2	-	CASTSEGGYTF
TRBV12-5	-	TRBJ2-7	TRBD1	CAIPGTGGYEQYF
TRBV18	-	TRBJ1-5	TRBD1	CASSPDDRGGQPQHF
TRBV19	-	TRBJ2-3	TRBD2	CASSIWWASGGPPDTDTQYF
TRBV29-1	-	TRBJ1-1	TRBD1	CSVGQGGTEAFF
TRBV30	-	TRBJ1-1	-	CALTSTDTLNTEAFF
TRBV4-1	-	TRBJ1-1	-	CASSQDRGNTEAFF
TRBV5-6	-	TRBJ1-3	-	CASTVRSVWRNTIYF
TRBV2	-	TRBJ2-3	-	CASSVQRGAGTDTQYF
TRBV5-6	-	TRBJ2-5	TRBD2	CASSLGLAGPQETQYF
TRBV25-1	once	TRBJ2-7	-	CASSETTGETYEQYF
TRBV30	once	TRBJ1-1	TRBD1	CAWATDRVGYTEAFF
TRBV9	-	TRBJ2-5	-	CASSVGRSQETQYF
TRBV11-2	-	TRBJ2-7	TRBD1	CASQPLTGRIHEQYF
TRBV5-4	-	TRBJ2-7	TRBD2	CASRERGDSYEQYF
TRBV25-1	few	TRBJ2-3	TRBD1	CASSESNRGLITDTQYF
TRBV5-1	-	TRBJ1-2	-	CASSSTDPAGSGYTF
TRBV4-3	-	TRBJ1-2	TRBD1	CASSQSRHWTGDGYTF
TRBV28	-	TRBJ1-1	-	CASSDQGRWTEAFF
TRBV30	-	TRBJ1-3	-	CAWSGRGGSGNTIYF
TRBV5-6	-	TRBJ1-5	TRBD1	CASPRGQGGNQPQHF
TRBV30	-	TRBJ2-1	TRBD2	CAWSVSPWLAGARWAEQFF
TRBV27	-	TRBJ2-7	-	CASTSGGAKYEQYF
TRBV28	-	TRBJ1-5	-	CASRTGGNQPQHF
TRBV14	once	TRBJ1-2	TRBD1	CASSPRQGANYGYTF
TRBV19	-	TRBJ2-2	TRBD1	CASSTQSGGEDTGELFF
TRBV15	-	TRBJ2-7	TRBD2	CATSRTPGLAGGPYEQYF
TRBV4-3	-	TRBJ1-1	-	CASSQDPPGVAEAFF
TRBV5-6	-	TRBJ2-1	TRBD2	CASSFGGRGAYNEQFF
TRBV2	-	TRBJ1-5	-	CASSAFFHSWNQPQHF
TRBV5-1	-	TRBJ2-7	TRBD2	CASTHSSAGGGYDEQYF
TRBV18	-	TRBJ1-1	TRBD1	CASSPPQGASLSNTEAFF
TRBV18	-	TRBJ2-7	-	CASSPLGTPTMSSYEQYF
TRBV7-8	-	TRBJ2-3	-	CASSSARFRSTDTQYF
TRBV4-2	-	TRBJ1-1	-	CASSPQGAEAFF
TRBV7-9	-	TRBJ2-5	-	CASSARDYEETQYF
TRBV10-2	-	TRBJ1-2	TRBD1	CASSPDRGLVYGYTF
TRBV5-4	-	TRBJ1-1	TRBD1	CASSLQGANTEAFF
TRBV5-1	-	TRBJ2-1	-	CASSLAGGPFDEQFF
TRBV9	-	TRBJ1-3	-	CASSAGGRIYSGNTIYF
TRBV6-5	-	TRBJ1-5	TRBD1	CASTQTGGSNQPQHF
TRBV5-1	-	TRBJ1-2	TRBD1	CASSTGTGRDGYTF
TRBV4-1	-	TRBJ2-1	TRBD2	CASSQPGGGSDEQFF
TRBV7-2	few	TRBJ2-1	TRBD1	CASSLMGQGVDEQFF
TRBV5-1	-	TRBJ1-2	-	CASSVRGVPTLGGGYTF
TRBV5-4	-	TRBJ1-6	-	CASSLSGGLDSPLHF
TRBV6-1	once	TRBJ1-2	-	CASSERGTYGYTF
TRBV7-3	-	TRBJ1-6	TRBD1	CASSLRDRNSPLHF
TRBV5-1	once	TRBJ1-1	TRBD1	CASSRADRGTEAFF